This TCR beta chain was documented in a study of CD8+ T cells in alopecia areata. Across the whole study: For the treated group, dosing was oral tofacitinib at 5 to 10 mg twice daily.

Sequencing used cDNA as its template, made by extracting RNA and reverse transcribing it. The protocol was immunoSEQ multiplex PCR, while the TCRdb copy is restricted to in-frame clones and leaves out a portion. In the table there are some 150,000 clones, 58% of which are singletons. This CDR3 region has 15 residues. Trimming took 5 bases from V and 4 from J; bases not matched to a gene: 6. Germline CDR1 and CDR2: MNHNY and SVGAGI (reference sequence). The receptor's source is a human donor with alopecia areata. This sample comprised CD4+ T cells sorted from blood, obtained at week 0. This chain joins TRBV6-6 and TRBJ2-3, with 10 bases lining up with TRBD2. The CDR3 DNA is TGTGCCAGCAGTGGCACTAGCGGGGTCGCAGATACGCAGTATTTT. It codes for CASSGTSGVADTQYF.